The present T cell receptor (beta chain) was sequenced within a study of CD8 T cells in Susac syndrome. CD8+ and CD4+ T cells from blood underwent TCR beta sequencing. Negative isolation yielded CD4+ and CD8+ T cells, and FACS enriched TEMRA cells. Study-wide results and caveats: By the study's own acknowledgment, its TCR sequencing and HLA analysis included relatively few individuals.

The RNA input was roughly 0.45 to 1 ug, and it was reverse transcribed with random hexamers. Multiplex immunoSEQ PCR targeted 54 Vbeta and 13 Jbeta TCR beta segments. TCRdb re-called the immunoSEQ multiplex PCR reads with MiXCR, one entry per CDR3 protein. This sample has some 400,000 distinct CDR3 sequences, with more than 70% found just once. Per the germline V gene, CDR1 is SSHAT and CDR2 is FNYEAQ (reference sequence). This CDR3 contains 14 residues. This clonotype was observed a few times. The antigen is not known. One end of the junction fails to match germline, which may point to a read error. The chain is built from TRBV7-7 and TRBJ2-2, with 9 bases that match TRBD1. The receptor was derived from a human donor with multiple sclerosis. Sequenced sample: CD8+ T cells from PBMCs. CDR3: CASSRTGDTGELFF. CDR3 bases: TGTGCTAGCAGCCGGACAGGGGACACCGGGGAGCTGTTTTTT.